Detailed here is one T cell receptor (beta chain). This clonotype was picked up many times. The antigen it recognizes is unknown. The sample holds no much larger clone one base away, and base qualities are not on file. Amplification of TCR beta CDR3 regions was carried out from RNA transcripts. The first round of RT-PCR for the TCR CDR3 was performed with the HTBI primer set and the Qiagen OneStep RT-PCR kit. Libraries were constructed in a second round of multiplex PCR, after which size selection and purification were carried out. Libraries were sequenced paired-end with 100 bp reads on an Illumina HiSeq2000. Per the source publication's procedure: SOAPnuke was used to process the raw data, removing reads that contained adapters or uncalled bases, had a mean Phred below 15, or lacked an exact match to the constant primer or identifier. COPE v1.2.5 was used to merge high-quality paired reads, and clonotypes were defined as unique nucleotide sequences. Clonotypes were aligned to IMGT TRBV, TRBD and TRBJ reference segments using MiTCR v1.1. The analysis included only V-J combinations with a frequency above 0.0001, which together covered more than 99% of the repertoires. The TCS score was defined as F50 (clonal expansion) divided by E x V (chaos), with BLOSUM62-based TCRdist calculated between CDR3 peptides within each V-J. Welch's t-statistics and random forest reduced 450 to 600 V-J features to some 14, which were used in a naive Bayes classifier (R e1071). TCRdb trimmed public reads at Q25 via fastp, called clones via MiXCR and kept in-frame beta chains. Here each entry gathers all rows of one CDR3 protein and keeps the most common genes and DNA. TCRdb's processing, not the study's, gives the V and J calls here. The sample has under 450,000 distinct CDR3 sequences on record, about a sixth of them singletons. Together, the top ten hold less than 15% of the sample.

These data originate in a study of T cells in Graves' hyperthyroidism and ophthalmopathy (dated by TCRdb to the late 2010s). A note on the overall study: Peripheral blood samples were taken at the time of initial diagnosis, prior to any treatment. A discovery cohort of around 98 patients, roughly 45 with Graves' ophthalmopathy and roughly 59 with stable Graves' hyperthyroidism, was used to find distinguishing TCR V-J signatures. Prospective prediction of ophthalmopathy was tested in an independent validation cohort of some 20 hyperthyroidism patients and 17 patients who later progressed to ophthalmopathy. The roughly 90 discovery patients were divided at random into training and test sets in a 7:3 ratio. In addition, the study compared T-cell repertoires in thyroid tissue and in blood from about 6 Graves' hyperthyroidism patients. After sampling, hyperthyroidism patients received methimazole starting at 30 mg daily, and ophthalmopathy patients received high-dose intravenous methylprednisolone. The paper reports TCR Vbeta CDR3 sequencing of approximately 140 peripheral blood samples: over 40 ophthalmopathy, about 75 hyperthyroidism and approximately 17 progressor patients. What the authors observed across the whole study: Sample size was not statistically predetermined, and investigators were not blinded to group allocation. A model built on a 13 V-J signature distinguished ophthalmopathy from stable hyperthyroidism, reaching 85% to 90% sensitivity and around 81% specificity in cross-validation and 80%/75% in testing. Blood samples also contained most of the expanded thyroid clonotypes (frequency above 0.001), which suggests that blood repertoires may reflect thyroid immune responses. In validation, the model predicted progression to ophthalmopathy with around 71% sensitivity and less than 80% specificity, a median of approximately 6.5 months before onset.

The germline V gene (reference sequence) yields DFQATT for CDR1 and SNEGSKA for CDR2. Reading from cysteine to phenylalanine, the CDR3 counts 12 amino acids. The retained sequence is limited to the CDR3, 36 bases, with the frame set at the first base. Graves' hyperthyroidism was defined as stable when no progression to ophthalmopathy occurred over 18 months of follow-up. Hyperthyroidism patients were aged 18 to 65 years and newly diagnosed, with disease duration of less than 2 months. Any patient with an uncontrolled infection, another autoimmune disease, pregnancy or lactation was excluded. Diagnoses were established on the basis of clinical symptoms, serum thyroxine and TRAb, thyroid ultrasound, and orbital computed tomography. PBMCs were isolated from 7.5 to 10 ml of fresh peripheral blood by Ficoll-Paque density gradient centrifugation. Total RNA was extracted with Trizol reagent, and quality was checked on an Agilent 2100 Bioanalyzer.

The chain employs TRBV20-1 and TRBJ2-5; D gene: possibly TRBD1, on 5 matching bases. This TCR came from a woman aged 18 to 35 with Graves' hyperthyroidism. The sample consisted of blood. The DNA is TGCAGCTCCCAGGGATCTGGAGAGACCCAGTACTTC. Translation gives CSSQGSGETQYF.